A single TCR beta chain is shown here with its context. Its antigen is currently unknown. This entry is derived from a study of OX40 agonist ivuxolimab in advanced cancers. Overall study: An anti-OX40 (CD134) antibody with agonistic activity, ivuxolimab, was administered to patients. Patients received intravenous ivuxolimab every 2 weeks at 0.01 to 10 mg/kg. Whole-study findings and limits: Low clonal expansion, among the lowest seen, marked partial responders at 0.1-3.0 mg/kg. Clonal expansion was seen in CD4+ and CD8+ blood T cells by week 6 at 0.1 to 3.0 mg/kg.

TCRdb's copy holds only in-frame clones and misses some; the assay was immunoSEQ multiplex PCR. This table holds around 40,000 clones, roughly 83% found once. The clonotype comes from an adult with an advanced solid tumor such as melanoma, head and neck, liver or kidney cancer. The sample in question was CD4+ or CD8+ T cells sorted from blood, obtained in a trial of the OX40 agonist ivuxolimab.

CDR3 sequence reads: CASSSTGTGYTF. For the CDR3, the DNA is TGTGCCAGCAGCTCGACAGGGACCGGCTACACCTTC. This chain links TRBV7-9 with TRBJ1-2, with 7 bases matching TRBD1. The J segment lost 8 bases and the V segment lost 4 bases, leaving 4 bases of the junction unmatched. CDR3 length: 12 amino acids. From germline, CDR1 is SEHNR and CDR2 FQNEAQ (reference sequence).